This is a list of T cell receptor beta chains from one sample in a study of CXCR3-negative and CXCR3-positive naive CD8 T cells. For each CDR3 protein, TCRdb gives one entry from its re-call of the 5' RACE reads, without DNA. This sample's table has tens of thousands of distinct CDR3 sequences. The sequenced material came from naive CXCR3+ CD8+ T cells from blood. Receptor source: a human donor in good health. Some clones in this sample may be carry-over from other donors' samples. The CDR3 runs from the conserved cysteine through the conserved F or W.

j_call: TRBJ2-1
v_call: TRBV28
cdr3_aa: CASSPLAGGKNEQFF

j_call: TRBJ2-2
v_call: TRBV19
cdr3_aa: CASSIGSPITGELFF

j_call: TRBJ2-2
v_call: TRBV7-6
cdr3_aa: CASSLAQRGGEAGELFF

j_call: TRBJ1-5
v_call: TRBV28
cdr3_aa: CASSRQGDRPQHF

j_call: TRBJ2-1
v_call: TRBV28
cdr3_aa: CASSLLAGGYYNEQFF

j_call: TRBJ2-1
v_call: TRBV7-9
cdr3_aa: CASSLGERGQFF

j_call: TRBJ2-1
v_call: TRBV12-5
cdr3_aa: CASGFWGAEDVQFF

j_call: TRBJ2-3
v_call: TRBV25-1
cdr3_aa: CASSEYFLPSGNNTDTQYF

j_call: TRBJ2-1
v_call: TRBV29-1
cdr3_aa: CSVYTTDSNEQFF

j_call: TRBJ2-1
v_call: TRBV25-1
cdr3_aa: CASNRGSSYNEQFF

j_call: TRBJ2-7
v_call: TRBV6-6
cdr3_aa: CASSLSGQEQYF